A selection of T cell receptor beta chains follows, all from one sample in a study of a mutant IDH1 vaccine in newly diagnosed glioma. Method: immunoSEQ multiplex PCR; TCRdb's copy keeps in-frame clones and lacks some. The table lists over 30,000 clones, under 85% of them singletons. These receptors have no identified antigens. Sequencing used PBMCs, obtained from a glioma patient whose treatment included an IDH1 peptide vaccine. Receptors were obtained from a woman aged 25-40 years with glioma. Some clones in this sample may be carry-over from other donors' samples. CDR3s leave out the opening cysteine and the closing phenylalanine or tryptophan.

V gene	J gene	CDR3 protein
TRBV6-1	TRBJ2-3	ASTQGQGPDTQY
TRBV6-5	TRBJ1-3	ASSRQGSGNTIY
TRBV19	TRBJ2-3	ASSMRGRNAGTDTQY
TRBV19	TRBJ2-2	ASRQGTGNTGELF
TRBV25-1	TRBJ2-5	ASSEGTQY
TRBV5-1	TRBJ2-7	ASSLVAGEYEQY
TRBV7-7	TRBJ2-7	ASSHGHFYEQY
TRBV4-1	TRBJ2-1	ASSPQTDILYNEQF
TRBV4-1	TRBJ2-6	ASSWLRKNSGANVLT
TRBV6-1	TRBJ2-7	ASNSGSSYEQY
TRBV6-1	TRBJ2-7	ASTINYEQY
TRBV30	TRBJ2-7	AWTRLAAIRYLNEQY
TRBV19	TRBJ2-7	ASSVTSGSYEQY
TRBV28	TRBJ2-3	ASRQGTPGEAQY
TRBV5-8	TRBJ2-7	ASSLAWGESTYEQY
TRBV27	TRBJ2-4	ASSGLAGDKNIQY
TRBV30	TRBJ1-1	AWSIGGGTEAF
TRBV11-2	TRBJ2-7	ASSLGSGPSYEQY
TRBV2	TRBJ1-1	ASSVTGVETEAF
TRBV6-1	TRBJ1-4	ASSGGDYPREKLF
TRBV7-7	TRBJ2-2	ASSLKQGPGELF
TRBV6-5	TRBJ2-7	ASSPAEQAYEQY
TRBV30	TRBJ2-7	AWSVGPSSYEQY
TRBV9	TRBJ2-5	ASSGQGARKETQY
TRBV28	TRBJ1-1	ASTSRETPKDTEAF
TRBV5-4	TRBJ2-3	ASSLTTRSTDTQY
TRBV7-8	TRBJ2-3	ASSARTSFTDTQY
TRBV4-1	TRBJ2-1	ASSQTSGDYNEQF
TRBV19	TRBJ2-1	ASSAGFNEQF
TRBV2	TRBJ1-4	ASSESNRVGQNEKLF
TRBV7-2	TRBJ2-7	ASSTISRGGPGDEQY
TRBV30	TRBJ1-1	AWQGGAEAF
TRBV7-9	TRBJ2-1	ASSFDSNEQF
TRBV30	TRBJ1-2	AWSAGTVGT
TRBV9	TRBJ2-1	ASSVGGDRNEQF
TRBV7-9	TRBJ1-2	ATGPGVGANYGYT
TRBV7-9	TRBJ1-1	ASSPEGRFTEAF
TRBV6-5	TRBJ1-1	ASREQGAYTEAF
TRBV5-1	TRBJ2-1	ASSVVSTNSYNEQF
TRBV9	TRBJ2-5	ASSVESGGMETQY
TRBV19	TRBJ1-5	ASSSRRGSSNQPQH
TRBV9	TRBJ1-1	ASGVGLLGTEAF
TRBV9	TRBJ1-2	ASSVGYQVGYT
TRBV6-4	TRBJ1-1	ARNRGSEAF
TRBV30	TRBJ2-2	AWSWSLNTGELF
TRBV10-1	TRBJ1-3	AESGNTIY
TRBV30	TRBJ2-3	AWRSADGTDTQY
TRBV14	TRBJ2-3	ASSLRLADTQY
TRBV18	TRBJ1-4	ASSPVDRAANEKLF
TRBV6-1	TRBJ2-6	ASRERLQGALSSGANVLT
TRBV2	TRBJ1-5	ASSDGGGGSQPQH
TRBV28	TRBJ2-4	ASSSPLAGNDIQY
TRBV10-2	TRBJ2-7	STGGQYEQY
TRBV6-5	TRBJ1-1	ASSAPFGSEAF
TRBV9	TRBJ1-2	ASSSLEGWYGYT